This T cell receptor (beta chain) came from a study of blood T cell repertoires in COVID-19 (dated by TCRdb to the early 2020s). For the study in its entirety: Samples covering the acute and convalescent phases of COVID-19 were provided by collaborators in the United States, Italy and Spain. The material from the prospective study consisted of cDNA or gDNA derived from T cells, B-cell-depleted T cells, or PBMCs. Deeply sampled blood TCRbeta repertoires from subjects exposed to, actively infected with, or recovered from COVID-19 were included in the dataset. The repertoires were made available in a free public database intended to serve as a resource for research on the immune response to SARS-CoV-2. The samples were drawn from two sources: the first 160 participants of the ongoing ImmuneRACE study, and over 950 subjects contributed by 6 global collaborators. A de-identified subject ID, COVID-19 status, age in years and sex were almost always included in the sample metadata. Where available, HLA class I and class II types were taken from metadata supplied by the sample provider and were not determined by assay-based typing. Results the study describes overall, beyond this receptor: The amount of clinical and demographic metadata varied by source and participant and was provided uncurated.

From the cysteine through the phenylalanine, the CDR3 covers 15 amino acids. The kept DNA is CDR3 alone, 45 bases in frame from the first base. The germline ends are 15 bases apart after V is trimmed by 5 bases and J by 4 bases. The germline V gene (reference sequence) supplies CDR1 SEHNR and CDR2 FQNEAQ. The immunoSEQ Assay, a bias-controlled multiplex PCR, was used to amplify TCRbeta CDR3 regions from genomic DNA. In the authors' own workflow: Within the assay, amplification of reference gene primers was used to estimate how many nucleated cells each sample contained. Sequence reads were collapsed and filtered to measure the absolute abundance of every unique TCRbeta CDR3 rearrangement. For each sample, productive Simpson clonality was calculated as the square root of Simpson's diversity index across productive rearrangements. TCRdb obtained this table from immuneACCESS and retained in-frame rearrangements with V and J assigned. These tables miss some clones; where compared with another copy, unresolved V genes account for less than half of the shortfall, and the remainder is unexplained. That table is the source of V, J and clone size, and D and trimming were worked out from the DNA. Here the sample has 70,000 or so clones; about 86% occur a single time. The ten most abundant clones make up over 4% of the sample.

With respect to this clone: There is no known antigen for this receptor. Base qualities are not recorded, but no much larger clone differs from it by a single base.

Each collaborating institution followed its own protocols to collect whole blood in K2EDTA tubes. For TCRbeta analysis, collaborators shipped samples as frozen whole blood, isolated PBMCs, or DNA extracted from either of those sample types. Here the chain combines TRBV7-9 and TRBJ2-1; a confident D gene designation cannot be given. The sequenced material came from peripheral blood. The source is a man aged 50-59 years with acute or convalescent COVID-19. The CDR3 has the sequence CASSLLMAIYNEQFF. The sequenced DNA: TGTGCCAGCAGCCTCTTAATGGCCATATACAATGAGCAGTTCTTC.